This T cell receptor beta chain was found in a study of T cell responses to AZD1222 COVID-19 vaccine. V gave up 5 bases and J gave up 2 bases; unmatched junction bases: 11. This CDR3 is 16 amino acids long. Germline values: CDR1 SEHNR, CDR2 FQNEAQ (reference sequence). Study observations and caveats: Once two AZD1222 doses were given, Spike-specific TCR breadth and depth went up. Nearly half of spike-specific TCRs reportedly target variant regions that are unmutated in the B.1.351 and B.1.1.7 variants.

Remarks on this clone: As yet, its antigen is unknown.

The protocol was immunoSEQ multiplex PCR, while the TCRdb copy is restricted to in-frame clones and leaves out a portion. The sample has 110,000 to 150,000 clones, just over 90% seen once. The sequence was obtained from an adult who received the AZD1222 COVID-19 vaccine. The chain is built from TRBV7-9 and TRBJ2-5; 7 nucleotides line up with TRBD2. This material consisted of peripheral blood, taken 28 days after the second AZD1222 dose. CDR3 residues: CASSANRDYPQETQYF. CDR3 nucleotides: TGTGCCAGCAGCGCCAACCGGGACTACCCTCAAGAGACCCAGTACTTC.